This record concerns one T cell receptor beta chain sequence. The protocol was immunoSEQ multiplex PCR, while the TCRdb copy is restricted to in-frame clones and leaves out a portion. The data show some 150,000 clones, 75% to 85% seen once. Per the germline V gene, CDR1 is SQVTM and CDR2 is ANQGSEA. V dropped 1 base and J dropped 6 bases, with 9 bases sitting between them. The CDR3 loop spans 13 amino acids. This record comes from a study of blood T cell repertoires in COVID-19. Study information: Acute and convalescent COVID-19 samples came from the United States, Italy and Spain.

Sequencing used peripheral blood. The source is a man aged 60 to 69 with acute or convalescent COVID-19. The V gene is TRBV29-1, the J gene TRBJ2-2, with D possibly TRBD1 on 6 matching bases. The CDR3 nucleotides read TGCAGCGTTGAAGCTGGGGGCCCCGGGGAGCTGTTTTTT. It specifies CSVEAGGPGELFF.